This T cell receptor beta chain was captured in a study of T cell responses to AZD1222 COVID-19 vaccine. Study-wide results and limits: The study reported that nearly half of spike-specific TCRs target unmutated variant regions.

This clone was detected once. Antigen unknown. The CDR3 consists of 14 residues. Per the germline V gene, CDR1 is SGDLS and CDR2 is YYNGEE. The V and J ends lost 6 bases and 6 bases, in that order; junction bases with no gene match: 5. The repertoire was sequenced with immunoSEQ multiplex PCR; TCRdb's copy has only in-frame clones and lacks some. The sample lists roughly 91,000 clones, more than 70% occurring once. J is TRBJ1-5 and V is TRBV9; 11 bases map to TRBD1. Sequences were derived from peripheral blood, sampled on day 0 of AZD1222 vaccination. This sequence was found in an adult in good health. The CDR3 nucleotides are TGTGCCAGCACGGACAGGGGGCGCGGTCAGCCCCAGCATTTT. Protein sequence: CASTDRGRGQPQHF.